This entry describes one T cell receptor beta chain. Antigen specificity is unknown. These data come from a study of cytomegalovirus exposure and HLA in healthy donors. Study-level points and caveats: In a later analysis, common viral pathogens appeared linked to several of the most significant clusters.

The CDR3 extends over 14 amino acids. Germline CDR1 reads SGHTA; CDR2 reads FQGNSA. V was clipped by 5 bases and J by 8 bases; unmatched bases: 4. The PCR employed 60 Vbeta primers together with 13 Jbeta primers. Sequenced by immunoSEQ multiplex PCR; TCRdb stores in-frame clones only, minus some. Here the sample spans about 82,000 clones, more than 60% being singletons. The receptor's source is a human donor in good health. The sample was PBMCs. The chain carries TRBV7-2 and TRBJ1-6, with 9 bases aligning to TRBD1. CDR3 sequence (DNA): TGTGCCAGCAGCCCCAGACAGGGGGATTCACCCCTCCACTTT. This codes for CASSPRQGDSPLHF.